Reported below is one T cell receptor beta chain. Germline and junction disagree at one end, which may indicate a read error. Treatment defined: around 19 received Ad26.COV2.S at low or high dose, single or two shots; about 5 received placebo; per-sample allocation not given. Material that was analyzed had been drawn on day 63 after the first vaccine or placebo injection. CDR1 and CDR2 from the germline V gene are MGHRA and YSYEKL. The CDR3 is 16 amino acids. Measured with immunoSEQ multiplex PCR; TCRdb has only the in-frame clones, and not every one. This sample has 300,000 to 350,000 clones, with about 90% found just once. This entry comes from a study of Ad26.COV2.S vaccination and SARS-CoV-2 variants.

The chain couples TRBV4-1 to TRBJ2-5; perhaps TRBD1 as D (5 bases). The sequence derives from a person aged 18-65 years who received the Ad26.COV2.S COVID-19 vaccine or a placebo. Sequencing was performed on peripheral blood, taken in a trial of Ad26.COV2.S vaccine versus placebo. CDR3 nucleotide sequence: TGCGCGAGCAGCGCGCTTCTAAGGGGTTACCAAGAGACCCAGTACTTC. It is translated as CASSALLRGYQETQYF.